This note documents a single TCR beta chain sequence. Its antigen is currently unknown. The PCR made use of 60 Vbeta and 13 Jbeta primers. Sequencing used immunoSEQ multiplex PCR; TCRdb keeps in-frame clones, though not all of them. The data show 35,000 to 50,000 clones, about 60% seen once. The entry originates in a study of cytomegalovirus exposure and HLA in healthy donors. Study overall: One earlier analysis, a look at approximately 190 million T cells, found around 110 million unique TCR beta sequences. Study-wide results and caveats: Earlier results showed most TCR beta V segments being productive about 90% or about 30% of the time. Across donors, most TCRs were seen rarely, yet some public ones were widespread.

V lost 4 bases, J lost 6 bases, and 24 bases lay in between. The CDR3 is 17 amino acids. Germline assignment: CDR1 KGHSH and CDR2 LQKENI. This TCR derives from a man aged 55 to 70 in good health and CMV-seropositive. The sample was PBMCs. V is TRBV18 and J is TRBJ1-2; D gene unclear. The CDR3 DNA is TGTGCCAGCTCACAACGGGAGACGACATTGGGTGGGGATGGCTACACCTTC. This codes for CASSQRETTLGGDGYTF.